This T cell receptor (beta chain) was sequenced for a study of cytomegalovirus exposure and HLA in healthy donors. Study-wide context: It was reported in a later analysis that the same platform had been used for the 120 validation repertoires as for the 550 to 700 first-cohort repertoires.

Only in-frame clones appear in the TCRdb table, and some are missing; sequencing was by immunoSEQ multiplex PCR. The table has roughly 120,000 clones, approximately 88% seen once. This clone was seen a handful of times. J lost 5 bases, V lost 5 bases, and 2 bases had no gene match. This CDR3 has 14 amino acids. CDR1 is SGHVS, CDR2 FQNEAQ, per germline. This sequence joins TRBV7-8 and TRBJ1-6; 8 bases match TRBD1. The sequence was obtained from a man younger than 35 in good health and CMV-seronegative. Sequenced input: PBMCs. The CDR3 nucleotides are TGTGCCAGCAGCCAGGGACAGGATAATTCACCCCTCCACTTT. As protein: CASSQGQDNSPLHF.